The following is a TCR beta chain sequence with its context. Produced via immunoSEQ multiplex PCR; TCRdb's table is partial and in-frame only. The sample includes 65,000 to 90,000 clones, 90% to 95% seen only once; the top ten take around 5%. The sample originates from a study of siplizumab effects on memory and regulatory T cells. The CDR3 sequence is 14 residues long. CDR1 is MNHEY and CDR2 is SVGAGI in the germline V gene. Trimming left V 10 bases short and J 4 bases short, with 18 bases between. This clonotype originated in a human donor in good health. Source material: CD8+ T cells sorted from blood. This chain uses TRBV6-5 with TRBJ2-3; D is perhaps TRBD2 (7 bases). The CDR3 loop is CATRAAGASDTQYF. DNA for the CDR3: TGTGCCACCCGAGCCGCGGGGGCATCAGATACGCAGTATTTT.